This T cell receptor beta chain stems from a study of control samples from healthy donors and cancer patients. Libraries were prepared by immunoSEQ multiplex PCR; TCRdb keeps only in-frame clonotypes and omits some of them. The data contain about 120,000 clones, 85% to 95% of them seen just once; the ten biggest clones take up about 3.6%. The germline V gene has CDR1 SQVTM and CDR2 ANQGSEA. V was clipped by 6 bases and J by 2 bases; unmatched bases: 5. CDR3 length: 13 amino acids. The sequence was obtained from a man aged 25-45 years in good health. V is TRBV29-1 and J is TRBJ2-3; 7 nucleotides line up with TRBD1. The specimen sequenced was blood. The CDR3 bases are TGCAGCGTAGGGACAGCCCTCACAGATACGCAGTATTTT. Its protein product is CSVGTALTDTQYF.